This paragraph reports one T cell receptor (beta chain). Participant age was roughly 18 to 89 years, and participants resided in fewer than 30 US areas. Clinical history as reported by participants underpinned cohort assignment. This sample was included in a study of blood T cell repertoires in COVID-19. Study-wide background: T cells, B-cell-depleted T cells, or PBMCs provided the cDNA or gDNA that served as material.

Profiling relied on immunoSEQ multiplex PCR, and the TCRdb table lists in-frame clones only, not all of them. The sample shows under 200,000 clones, about 80% of them seen only once. The source of this sequence is a woman aged 55-70 years with acute COVID-19. The sequenced material came from PBMCs or T cells enriched from blood (not recorded which).

The CDR3 DNA reads as TGTGCCAGCAGTTTACGGAATGAGCAGTTCTTC. This translates into CASSLRNEQFF. The chain links TRBV12-3 or TRBV12-4 to TRBJ2-1; D gene ambiguous. This CDR3 region has 11 residues. V shed 2 bases and J shed 7 bases, with 3 bases lying between them.